These T cell receptor beta chains were read from a single sample in a study of regulatory T cells in long-lasting Graves disease. Using its own MiXCR run on the multiplex PCR reads, TCRdb lists one record per CDR3 protein. The sample shows 550,000 to 650,000 distinct CDR3 sequences, about 16% of them seen only once. This sample was also put to use in a study of T cells in Graves' hyperthyroidism and ophthalmopathy.

Sequenced material: peripheral blood mononuclear cells (PBMCs), taken at new diagnosis, from a patient treated with antithyroid drugs. These TCRs come from a man aged 18 to 35 with Graves disease. Both conserved end residues are part of each CDR3. The order of the fields is clone size, J gene, D gene, V gene, CDR3 DNA, CDR3 protein. A D gene is named only where the DNA matches it firmly. Not all rows give a size; the values are once, few, many and, for expanded clones, a class.

NA | TRBJ1-5 | TRBD1 | TRBV5-6 | TGTGCCAGCAGCGGCGGGACAGGGAAACAGCCCCAGCATTTT | CASSGGTGKQPQHF
many | TRBJ2-3 | TRBD2 | TRBV12-3/TRBV12-4 | TGTGCCAGCAGTTGGGTAGCGGGAGATGCGCAGTATTTT | CASSWVAGDAQYF
few | TRBJ2-5 | NA | TRBV5-1 | TGCGCCAGCAGCCACCCGGCGGTGATCCAAGAGACCCAGTACTTC | CASSHPAVIQETQYF
many | TRBJ2-1 | NA | TRBV12-3/TRBV12-4 | TGTGCCAGCCTAACCGGCATTGGGGAGCAGTTCTTC | CASLTGIGEQFF
NA | TRBJ2-1 | TRBD2 | TRBV18 | TGTGCCAGCTTACCACTAGCGGGAGGCTCCTACAATGAGCAGTTCTTC | CASLPLAGGSYNEQFF
NA | TRBJ1-1 | NA | TRBV7-9 | TGTGCCAGCACCGAACAGGGCTTGAACACTGAAGCTTTCTTT | CASTEQGLNTEAFF
NA | TRBJ2-1 | NA | TRBV20-1 | TGCAGTGCCAACACCCGAAGAAACAATGAGCAGTTCTTC | CSANTRRNNEQFF
once | TRBJ2-7 | TRBD2 | TRBV5-1 | TGCGCCAGCAGCTTGGGCGGACTAGCGGGAGGGTTCGACGAGCAGTACTTC | CASSLGGLAGGFDEQYF
NA | TRBJ2-7 | NA | TRBV5-1 | TGCGCCAGCAGCTTGTCGCGACTATTGCCTTCTACGCAGCAGTACTTC | CASSLSRLLPSTQQYF
many | TRBJ2-7 | TRBD1 | TRBV12-3/TRBV12-4 | TGTGCCAGCAGGTCCCGACAGGGGGTATTGAAGCAGTACTTC | CASRSRQGVLKQYF
many | TRBJ1-1 | NA | TRBV10-3 | TGTGCCATCAATTCCTGGGACACTGAAGCTTTCTTT | CAINSWDTEAFF
NA | TRBJ2-2 | NA | TRBV6-1 | TGTGCCAGCAGGGACCTAGGACGGGAGCTGTTTTTT | CASRDLGRELFF
NA | TRBJ2-5 | NA | TRBV6-1 | TGTGCCACCCGAAGTAGAGAGCGGACTGAAGAGACCCAGTACTTC | CATRSRERTEETQYF
NA | TRBJ2-1 | NA | TRBV6-2/TRBV6-3 | TGTGCCAGCAGTGAAGCCGCCAATGGGAAAAATGAGCACTTCTTC | CASSEAANGKNEHFF
NA | TRBJ1-4 | NA | TRBV5-1 | TGCGCCAGCAGCTTGGACGGTAATGAAAAACTGTTTTTT | CASSLDGNEKLFF
few | TRBJ1-2 | TRBD1 | TRBV5-1 | TGCGCCAGCAGCCCGGAGGCAGGGGGCGCGAAAGGCTACACCTTC | CASSPEAGGAKGYTF
many | TRBJ2-7 | TRBD1 | TRBV9 | TGTGCCAGCAGCGTAGGGACAGGGACTGAGCAGTACTTC | CASSVGTGTEQYF
NA | TRBJ2-1 | NA | TRBV2 | TGTGCCAGAGCTTTTATCCAATCCTACAATGAGCAGTTCTTC | CARAFIQSYNEQFF
NA | TRBJ2-7 | TRBD2 | TRBV20-1 | TGCAGTGCCGCTGGACTAGCGGGAGGCCTCTACGAGCAGTACTTC | CSAAGLAGGLYEQYF
many | TRBJ2-5 | TRBD1 | TRBV18 | TGTGCCAGCTCACCGGACAGGGGCCAAGAGACCCAGTACTTC | CASSPDRGQETQYF
few | TRBJ1-1 | TRBD1 | TRBV3-1 | TGTGCCAGCAAACAGGGGCCGAACACTGACGCTTTCTTT | CASKQGPNTDAFF
many | TRBJ2-5 | NA | TRBV29-1 | TGCAGCGTTGCAGGGGTCGGAGAGACCCAGTACTTC | CSVAGVGETQYF
few | TRBJ1-1 | NA | TRBV5-1 | TGTGCCAGCAGATACCCGGCTGGAGGGGGCACTGAAGCTTTCTTT | CASRYPAGGGTEAFF
few | TRBJ1-2 | NA | TRBV9 | TGTGCCAGCAGCGCCGCGGGGTACAAACCCCTTAACTATGGCTACACCTTC | CASSAAGYKPLNYGYTF
few | TRBJ1-2 | NA | TRBV15 | TGTGCCACCAGCAGGGGGGGGATTACAGGAGGCTACACCTTC | CATSRGGITGGYTF
many | TRBJ1-1 | NA | TRBV28 | TGTGCCAGCAGTTTAAGGTCTGTTCGCACTGAAGCTTTCTTT | CASSLRSVRTEAFF
few | TRBJ2-7 | NA | TRBV7-9 | TGTGCCAGCAGCTTACCTGAGACAGGCCCTAGCTCCTACGAGCAGTACTTC | CASSLPETGPSSYEQYF
many | TRBJ2-7 | NA | TRBV28 | TGTGCCAGCACCCTCAGGGCTAGCGCGCCCTTCGAGCAGTACTTC | CASTLRASAPFEQYF
NA | TRBJ1-6 | TRBD1 | TRBV20-1 | TGCAGTGCTGGGACCGGGACAGGAGATAATTCACCCCTCCACTTT | CSAGTGTGDNSPLHF
many | TRBJ2-1 | TRBD2 | TRBV3-1 | TGTGCCAGCAGCCTAGGGAGGGCGCCAGTAAATGAGCAGTTCTTC | CASSLGRAPVNEQFF
many | TRBJ2-1 | NA | TRBV5-1 | TGCGCCAGCAGCTTGGCCAGGTCCAACAATGAGCAGTTCTTC | CASSLARSNNEQFF
many | TRBJ2-2 | NA | TRBV10-3 | TGTGCCATCACTACCACCGAGCTCACCGGGGAGCTGTTTTTT | CAITTTELTGELFF
NA | TRBJ2-1 | NA | TRBV4-1 | TGCGCCAGCAGCCATCCGAGCGGTGAGCAGTTCTTC | CASSHPSGEQFF
many | TRBJ2-7 | NA | TRBV28 | TGTGCCAGCTTCCCCAGGCAGGCATACTACGAGCAGTACTTC | CASFPRQAYYEQYF
many | TRBJ2-1 | TRBD2 | TRBV7-9 | TGTGCCAGCAGCTCCCTCTCTAGCGGGACGGGGTACAATGAGCAGTTCTTC | CASSSLSSGTGYNEQFF
few | TRBJ1-4 | NA | TRBV10-2 | TGCGCCAGCAGTGAGTCTCGGGGTACCTATGAAAAACTGTTTTTT | CASSESRGTYEKLFF
many | TRBJ2-7 | NA | TRBV29-1 | TGCAGCGTTGAAGTGCGGGATACCTACGAGCAGTACTTC | CSVEVRDTYEQYF
many | TRBJ2-3 | NA | TRBV20-1 | TGCAGTGCTAGTGGGGGCAGGCCTACCACAGATACGCAGTATTTT | CSASGGRPTTDTQYF
NA | TRBJ1-5 | TRBD1 | TRBV20-1 | TGCAGTGCTAGAGCCGGGACAGGAGGCGGTTTAGAAGGCAATCAGCCCCAGCATTTT | CSARAGTGGGLEGNQPQHF
NA | TRBJ2-5 | NA | TRBV20-1 | TGCAGTGCTAGGGGCAGTGGCCAAGCGACCCAGTACTTC | CSARGSGQATQYF
many | TRBJ2-5 | TRBD2 | TRBV6-5 | TGTGCCAGCAGTTGGACTAGGTCGCCTCAAGAGACCCAGTACTTC | CASSWTRSPQETQYF
few | TRBJ1-2 | NA | TRBV7-2 | TGTGCCAGCAGCCCCCCCGGCACCGTTTACTATGGCTACACCTTC | CASSPPGTVYYGYTF
many | TRBJ2-7 | TRBD2 | TRBV7-9 | TGTGCCAGCAGCGCGCCGGATTGGGCAGCGGGAGGACACGAGCAGTACTTC | CASSAPDWAAGGHEQYF
NA | TRBJ1-1 | NA | TRBV29-1 | TGCAGCGTTGGGAGTAGGGCCTTGGATGAAGCTTTCTTT | CSVGSRALDEAFF
NA | TRBJ2-7 | NA | TRBV6-1 | TGTGCCAGCAGGGAGGCTAGCTACGACGAGCAGTACTTC | CASREASYDEQYF
few | TRBJ1-2 | NA | TRBV12-3/TRBV12-4 | TGTGCCAGCAGTTTAGAGCCTAACTATGGCTACACCTTC | CASSLEPNYGYTF
few | TRBJ2-3 | NA | TRBV5-6 | TGTGCCAGCAGCTTGGGGGCGGGATCGAGCACAGATACGCAGTATTTT | CASSLGAGSSTDTQYF
many | TRBJ2-1 | TRBD2 | TRBV11-2 | TGTGCCAGCAGCCCCCCGTGGCAGGTGGGATTTAAAGGTAGCGGGAGAGGCGCCTACAATGAGCAGTTCTTC | CASSPPWQVGFKGSGRGAYNEQFF
NA | TRBJ2-1 | TRBD1 | TRBV3-1 | TGTGCCAGCAGCCAAGGGGGACAGTTTTACAATGAGCAGTTCTTC | CASSQGGQFYNEQFF
few | TRBJ2-7 | NA | TRBV20-1 | TGCAGTGCGAATCTGGGTCAGGGTACGCACGAGCAGTACTTC | CSANLGQGTHEQYF
few | TRBJ2-7 | NA | TRBV19 | TGTGCCAGTAGGAGAGGGGGGGCAGGAGAGTCCTACGAGCAGTACTTC | CASRRGGAGESYEQYF
many | TRBJ1-5 | NA | TRBV12-3/TRBV12-4 | TGTGCCAGCAGTTTGGGGCCTAGCAATCAGCCCCAGCATTTT | CASSLGPSNQPQHF
few | TRBJ1-5 | NA | TRBV16 | TGTGCCAGCAGCCAATCGATTGGTGTCAGGGTGCAGCCCCAGCATTTT | CASSQSIGVRVQPQHF
many | TRBJ2-7 | NA | TRBV18 | TGTGCCAGCTCACCCACCGTGGACTACGAGCAGTACTTC | CASSPTVDYEQYF
many | TRBJ1-1 | TRBD1 | TRBV3-1 | TGTGCCAGCAGCCAAGCGCTGCAGGGGGCGTTTGAAGCTTTCTTT | CASSQALQGAFEAFF
many | TRBJ2-2 | NA | TRBV7-2 | TGTGCCAGCAGCAGGGAGCGGAACACCGGGGAGCTGTTTTTT | CASSRERNTGELFF
NA | TRBJ2-7 | NA | TRBV27 | TGTGCCAGCAGTTTTACAGGGCTGGGATCCTACGAGCAGTACTTC | CASSFTGLGSYEQYF
many | TRBJ1-2 | NA | TRBV6-1 | TGTGCCAGCAGTCCCACGGACGGGAATGTGAACTATGGCTACACCTTC | CASSPTDGNVNYGYTF
many | TRBJ1-3 | NA | TRBV28 | TGTGCCAGCAGTTCGCCCGGACAGCGTCGGGGAAACACCATATATTTT | CASSSPGQRRGNTIYF